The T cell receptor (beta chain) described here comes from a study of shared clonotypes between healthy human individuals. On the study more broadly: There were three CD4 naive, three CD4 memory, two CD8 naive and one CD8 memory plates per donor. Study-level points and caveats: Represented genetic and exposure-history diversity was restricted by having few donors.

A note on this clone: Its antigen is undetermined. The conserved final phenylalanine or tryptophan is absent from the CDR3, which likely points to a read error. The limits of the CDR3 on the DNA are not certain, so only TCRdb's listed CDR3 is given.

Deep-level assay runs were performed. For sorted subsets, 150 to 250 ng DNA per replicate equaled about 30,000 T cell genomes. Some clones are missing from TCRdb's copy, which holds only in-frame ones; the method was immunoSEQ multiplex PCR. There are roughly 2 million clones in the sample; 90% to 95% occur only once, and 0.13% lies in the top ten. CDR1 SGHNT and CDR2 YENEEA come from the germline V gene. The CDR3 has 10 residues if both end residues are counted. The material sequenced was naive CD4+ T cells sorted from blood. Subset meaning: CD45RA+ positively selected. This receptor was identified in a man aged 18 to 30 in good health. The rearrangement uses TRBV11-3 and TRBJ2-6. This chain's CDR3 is CASSPGLRPI.